The sequence of this T cell receptor (beta chain) was determined in a study of graft-versus-host responses after intestinal transplantation. Across the study: Transplants were multivisceral, liver-intestinal, or isolated intestinal. After anti-thymocyte globulin induction, recipients took tacrolimus and steroids for three to four years.

Findings and limits, study-wide: Detection of GvH clones occurred in recipient marrow, and some had their first appearance in ileum or blood.

The germline CDR1 and CDR2 sequences are MNHNY and SVGAGI (reference sequence). The trim removed 5 bases at V and 11 bases at J, leaving 5 bases unmatched. The CDR3 runs 12 residues. A word on this clone: Its specificity is unknown.

Sequenced by immunoSEQ multiplex PCR; TCRdb stores in-frame clones only, minus some. Of some 140,000 clones listed, over 85% were seen once; the top ten hold over 0.15%. The sequence derives from a human donor who received an intestinal transplant. The sample consisted of unstimulated CD4+ T cells sorted from spleen or lymph node cells, taken before intestinal transplant. The chain joins TRBV6-6 to TRBJ1-1; TRBD1 matches at 10 bases. The CDR3 spells CASSIDRGPAFF. The CDR3 DNA is TGTGCCAGCAGTATTGACAGGGGGCCGGCTTTCTTT.